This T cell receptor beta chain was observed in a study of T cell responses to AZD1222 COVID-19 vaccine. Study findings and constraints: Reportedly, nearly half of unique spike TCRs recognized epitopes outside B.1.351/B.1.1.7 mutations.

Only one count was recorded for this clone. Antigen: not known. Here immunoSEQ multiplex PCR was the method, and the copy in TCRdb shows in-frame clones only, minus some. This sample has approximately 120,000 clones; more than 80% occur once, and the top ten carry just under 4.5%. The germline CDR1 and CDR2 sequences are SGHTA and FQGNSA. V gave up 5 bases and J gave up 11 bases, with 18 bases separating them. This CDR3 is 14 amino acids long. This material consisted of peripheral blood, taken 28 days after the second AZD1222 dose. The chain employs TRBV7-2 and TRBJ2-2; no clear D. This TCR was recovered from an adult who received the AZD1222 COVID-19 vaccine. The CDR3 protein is CASSLTQTSPELFF. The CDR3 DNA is TGTGCCAGCAGCCTCACCCAGACTTCCCCCGAGCTGTTTTTT.